A selection of T cell receptor beta chains follows, all from one sample in a study of CD4 and CD8 cells across lung adenocarcinoma regions. TCRdb reprocessed the PCR reads via MiXCR and lists one record per CDR3 protein. Of about 25,000 distinct CDR3 sequences in the sample, roughly half were seen once. Sequencing was done on a sample of CD8+ T cells from the center of a lung tumor. The receptors come from a male donor with lung adenocarcinoma. The CD4 and CD8 labels of this study may be unreliable. Each CDR3 is given with its conserved first and last residue. A D gene is named only where the DNA matches it firmly. Clone size, where shown, is once, few, many, or a class for clones that have expanded.

cdr3_nt cdr3_aa v_call clone_size d_call cdr3_length j_call
TGTGCCAGCAGACCTACAGGGATAAGCAATCAGCCCCAGCATTTT CASRPTGISNQPQHF TRBV6-1 . . 15 TRBJ1-5
TGTGCCAGCAGCGGCGGCCGTGGCAAAGAGACCCAGTACTTC CASSGGRGKETQYF TRBV6-1 . . 14 TRBJ2-5
TGTGCCAGCTGGAGGGCGAGCGGGATTAAAAATGAGCAGTTCTTC CASWRASGIKNEQFF TRBV6-1 once TRBD2 15 TRBJ2-1
TGTGCCAGCAGTGAAAGGTACTACGAGCAGTACTTC CASSERYYEQYF TRBV6-1 . . 12 TRBJ2-7
TGTGCCAGCAGTCTATCCCGCCGGGAGGCCCAGTACTTC CASSLSRREAQYF TRBV12-3/TRBV12-4 . TRBD2 13 TRBJ2-5
TGTGCCAGCATGCTAGACGCAGAGCTAGCCAAAAACATTCAGTACTTC CASMLDAELAKNIQYF TRBV6-1 . . 16 TRBJ2-4
TGTGCCAGCAGACGCCGAGCAGAGACCTACGAGCAGTACTTC CASRRRAETYEQYF TRBV28 few . 14 TRBJ2-7
TGTGCCAGCAGGGAAGCCAGGGGGATGGCAAGCAAAGACACTCAGTACTTC CASREARGMASKDTQYF TRBV27 . TRBD1 17 TRBJ2-4
TGTGCCAGCAGCTTAAGGGGGGGTAGCTCCTACAATGAGCAGTTCTTC CASSLRGGSSYNEQFF TRBV7-2 many . 16 TRBJ2-1
TGTGCCAGCAGAGTTGTTGACAGGTACACTGAAGCTTTCTTT CASRVVDRYTEAFF TRBV12-3/TRBV12-4 once . 14 TRBJ1-1
TGTGCCAGCAGCATCCTTCCGGGGGTCGCAGATACGCAGTATTTT CASSILPGVADTQYF TRBV7-8 . . 15 TRBJ2-3
TGTGCGTGCAGCGTCGCGGGGCGGTGCGCCCCAAACACGCAGTATTTC CACSVAGRCAPNTQYF TRBV6-1 . . 16 TRBJ2-1
TGTGCCAGCAGTCCAGGGCTCGACTATGGCTACACCTTC CASSPGLDYGYTF TRBV27 . . 13 TRBJ1-2
TGTGCCAGCAGCCCAAGGCGGGGTCCTGGGGCCAACGTCCTGACTTTC CASSPRRGPGANVLTF TRBV7-2 . . 16 TRBJ2-6
TGTGCCAGCAGGTCGTTTGTGGGCCACACAGATACGCAGTATTTT CASRSFVGHTDTQYF TRBV5-8 . . 15 TRBJ2-3
TGCGCCAGCAGGGCGGGGGGCCGGGGGGAGACCCAGTACTTC CASRAGGRGETQYF TRBV10-2 . TRBD2 14 TRBJ2-5
TGTGCCAGCAGCAGGAGCGGGAGTTTGGGAAATGAGCAGTTCTTC CASSRSGSLGNEQFF TRBV6-5 many TRBD2 15 TRBJ2-1
TGTGCCGGGGGGTACGGGGGGGGGGTCACAGATACGCAGTACTTC CAGGYGGGVTDTQYF TRBV6-2/TRBV6-3 once TRBD2 15 TRBJ2-7
TGTGCCAGCAGTCAGGCTGCATGGTCCTACGAGCAGTACTTC CASSQAAWSYEQYF TRBV6-5 many . 14 TRBJ2-7
TGTGCCAGCAGCGTTTGGAGCGGGAGCACAGATACGCAGTATTTT CASSVWSGSTDTQYF TRBV9 . . 15 TRBJ2-3
TGTGCCAGCGCGGGGCCCGGGGGGAGGGGGAAAGACACCCAGTACTTC CASAGPGGRGKDTQYF TRBV12-3/TRBV12-4 once . 16 TRBJ2-5
TGTGCCAGCAGGGAGACGGGAGCCAAAGATACGCAGTACTTC CASRETGAKDTQYF TRBV25-1 . . 14 TRBJ2-4
TGTGCGGGCATGGGGAGCGGGCGCAAAGATACGCAGTACTTC CAGMGSGRKDTQYF TRBV10-3 . . 14 TRBJ2-7
TGTGCCAGCACCCTGGACGGTCGTACAGGAGGCTACACCTTC CASTLDGRTGGYTF TRBV7-2 . . 14 TRBJ1-2
TGTGCCATCAAAGTTGTGAACACAGGGGAGCTGTATTTT CAIKVVNTGELYF TRBV10-3 . TRBD1 13 TRBJ2-2
TGTGCCAGCAGAGGACTAGCGGGACGATTCGCCGGGGAGCTGTTTTTT CASRGLAGRFAGELFF TRBV6-1 many TRBD2 16 TRBJ2-2
TGTGCCAGCAGTTCGCGGCTCGGCGGCCGTGACCAAGACATCCAGTACTTC CASSSRLGGRDQDIQYF TRBV27 . . 17 TRBJ2-4